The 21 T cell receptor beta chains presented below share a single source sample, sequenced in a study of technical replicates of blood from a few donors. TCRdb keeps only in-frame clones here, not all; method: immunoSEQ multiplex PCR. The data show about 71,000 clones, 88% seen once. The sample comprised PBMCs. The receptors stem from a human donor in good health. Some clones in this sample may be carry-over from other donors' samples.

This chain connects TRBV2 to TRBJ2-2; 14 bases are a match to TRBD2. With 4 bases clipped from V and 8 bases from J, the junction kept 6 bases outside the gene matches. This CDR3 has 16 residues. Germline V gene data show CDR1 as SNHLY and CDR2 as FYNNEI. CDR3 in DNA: TGTGCCAGCAGTGTCAGACTAGCGGGGGGGCGAGGGGAGCTGTTTTTT. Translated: CASSVRLAGGRGELFF.

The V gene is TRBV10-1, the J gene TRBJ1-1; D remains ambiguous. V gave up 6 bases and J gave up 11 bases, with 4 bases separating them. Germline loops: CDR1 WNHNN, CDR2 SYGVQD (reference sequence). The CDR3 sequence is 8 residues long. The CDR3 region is CASSVAFF. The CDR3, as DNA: TGCGCCAGCAGCGTGGCTTTCTTT.

The CDR3 protein is CASSSQAGANTGELFF. The CDR3 bases are TGTGCCAGCAGCTCACAAGCGGGAGCGAACACCGGGGAGCTGTTTTTT. J is TRBJ2-2 and V is TRBV7-3, with 8 bases matching TRBD2. Trimming cost V 4 bases and J 0 bases; bases outside gene matches: 4. This CDR3 region has 16 residues. Germline loops: CDR1 SGHTA, CDR2 FQGTGA.

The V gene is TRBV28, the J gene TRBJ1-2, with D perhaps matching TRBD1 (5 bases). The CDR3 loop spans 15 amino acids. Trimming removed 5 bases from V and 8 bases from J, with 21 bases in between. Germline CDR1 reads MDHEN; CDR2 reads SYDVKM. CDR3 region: CASSPGGGTVTGYTF. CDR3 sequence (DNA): TGTGCCAGCAGTCCTGGGGGGGGAACCGTTACCGGCTACACCTTC.

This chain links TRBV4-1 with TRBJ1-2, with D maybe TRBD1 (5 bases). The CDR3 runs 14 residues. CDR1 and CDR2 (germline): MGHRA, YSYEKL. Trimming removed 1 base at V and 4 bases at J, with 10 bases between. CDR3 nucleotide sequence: TGCGCCAGCAGCCAAGTCGGGGGATCCTATGGCTACACCTTC. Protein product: CASSQVGGSYGYTF.

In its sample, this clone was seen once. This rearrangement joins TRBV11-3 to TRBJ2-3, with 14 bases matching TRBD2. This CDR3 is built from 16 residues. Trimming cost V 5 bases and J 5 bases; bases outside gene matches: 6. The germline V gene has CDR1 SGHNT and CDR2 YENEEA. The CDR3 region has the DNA TGTGCCAGCAGCGGGGGACTAGCGGGAGTGGAAGATACGCAGTATTTT. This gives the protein CASSGGLAGVEDTQYF.

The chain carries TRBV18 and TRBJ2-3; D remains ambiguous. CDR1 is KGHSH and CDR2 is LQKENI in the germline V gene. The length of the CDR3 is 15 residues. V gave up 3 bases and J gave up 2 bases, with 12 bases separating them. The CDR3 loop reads CASSPAEGLTDTQYF. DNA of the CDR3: TGTGCCAGCTCACCTGCGGAAGGCCTCACAGATACGCAGTATTTT.

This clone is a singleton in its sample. The CDR3 protein is CASTKAGGSYEQYF. The CDR3 nucleotides are TGTGCCAGCACCAAAGCGGGGGGCTCGTACGAGCAGTACTTC. The chain carries TRBV27 and TRBJ2-7, with 9 bases identical to TRBD2. V dropped 7 bases and J dropped 4; count of bases not matched to a gene: 8. CDR1 MNHEY and CDR2 SMNVEV come from the germline V gene (reference sequence). The CDR3 totals 14 residues.

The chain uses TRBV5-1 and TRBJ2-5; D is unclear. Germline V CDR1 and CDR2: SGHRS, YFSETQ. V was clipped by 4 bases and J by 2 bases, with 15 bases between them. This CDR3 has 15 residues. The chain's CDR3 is CASSQFMTHQETQYF. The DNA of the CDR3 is TGCGCCAGCAGCCAGTTCATGACACATCAAGAGACCCAGTACTTC.

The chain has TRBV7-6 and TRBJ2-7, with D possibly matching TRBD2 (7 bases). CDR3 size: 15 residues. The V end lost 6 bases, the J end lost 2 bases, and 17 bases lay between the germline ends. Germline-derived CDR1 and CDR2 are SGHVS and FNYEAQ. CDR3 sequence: CASSSEGGAAYEQYF. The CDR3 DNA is TGTGCCAGCAGTTCAGAGGGGGGGGCCGCCTACGAGCAGTACTTC.

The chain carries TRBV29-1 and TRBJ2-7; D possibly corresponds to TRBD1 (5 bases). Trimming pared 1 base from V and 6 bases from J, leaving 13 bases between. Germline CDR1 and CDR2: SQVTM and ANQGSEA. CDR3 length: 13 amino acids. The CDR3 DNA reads TGCAGCGTTGAAGGGCAGGGAAGGAGCGAGCAGTACTTC. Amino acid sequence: CSVEGQGRSEQYF.

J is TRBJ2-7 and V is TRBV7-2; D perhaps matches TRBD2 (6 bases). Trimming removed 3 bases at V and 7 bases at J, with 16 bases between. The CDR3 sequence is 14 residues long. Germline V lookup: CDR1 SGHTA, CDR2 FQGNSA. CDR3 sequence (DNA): TGTGCCAGCAGCTTCGGGACTCCCCCCCTGGAGCAGTACTTC. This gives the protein CASSFGTPPLEQYF.

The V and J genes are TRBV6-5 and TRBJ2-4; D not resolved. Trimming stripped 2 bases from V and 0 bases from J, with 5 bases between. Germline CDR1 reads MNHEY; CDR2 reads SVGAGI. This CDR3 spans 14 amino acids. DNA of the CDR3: TGTGCCAGCAGTTACACTGGAGCCAAAAACATTCAGTACTTC. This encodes CASSYTGAKNIQYF.

CDR3 protein: CASSTAGGIRNYGYTF. The CDR3, as DNA: TGTGCCAGCAGTACCGCGGGGGGTATCCGAAACTATGGCTACACCTTC. The chain couples TRBV6-6 to TRBJ1-2, with D perhaps matching TRBD1 (5 bases). CDR3 length: 16 residues. Germline-derived CDR1 and CDR2 are MNHNY and SVGAGI (reference sequence). V was shortened by 5 bases and J by 2 bases, with 18 bases between the two germline ends.

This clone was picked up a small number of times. CDR3 region: CASSQGLGEQFF. Here the CDR3 DNA reads TGTGCCAGCAGCCAGGGTTTAGGGGAGCAGTTCTTC. The chain has TRBV13 and TRBJ2-1; possibly TRBD1 for D (5 bases). Trimming removed 5 bases at V and 10 bases at J, with 12 bases between. Germline CDR1 PRHDT, CDR2 FYEKMQ (reference sequence). The CDR3 consists of 12 residues.

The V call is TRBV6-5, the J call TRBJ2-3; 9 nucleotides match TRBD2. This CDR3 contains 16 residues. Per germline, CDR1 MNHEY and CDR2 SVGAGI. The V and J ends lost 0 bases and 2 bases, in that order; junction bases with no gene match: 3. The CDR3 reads CASSYSTSGPTDTQYF. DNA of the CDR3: TGTGCCAGCAGTTACTCGACTAGCGGACCCACAGATACGCAGTATTTT.

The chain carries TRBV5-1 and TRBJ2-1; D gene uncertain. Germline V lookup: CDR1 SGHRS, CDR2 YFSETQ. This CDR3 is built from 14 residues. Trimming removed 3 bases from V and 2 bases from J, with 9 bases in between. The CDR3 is CASSSYFAYNEQFF. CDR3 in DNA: TGCGCCAGCAGCTCGTACTTTGCCTACAATGAGCAGTTCTTC.

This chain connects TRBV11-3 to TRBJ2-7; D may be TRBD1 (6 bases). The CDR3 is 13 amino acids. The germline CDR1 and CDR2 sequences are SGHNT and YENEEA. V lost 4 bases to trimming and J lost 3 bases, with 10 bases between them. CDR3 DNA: TGTGCCAGCAGCTCCGGCAGGGGCTACGAGCAGTACTTC. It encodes CASSSGRGYEQYF.

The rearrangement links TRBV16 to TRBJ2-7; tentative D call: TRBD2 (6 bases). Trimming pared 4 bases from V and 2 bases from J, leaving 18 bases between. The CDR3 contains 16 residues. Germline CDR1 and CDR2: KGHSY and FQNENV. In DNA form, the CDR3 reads TGTGCCAGCAGCCCGACGGGTCGGGAGCGGGCCTACGAGCAGTACTTC. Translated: CASSPTGRERAYEQYF. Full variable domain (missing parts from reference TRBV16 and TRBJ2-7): GEEVAQTPKHLVRGEGQKAKLYCAPIKGHSYVFWYQQVLKNEFKFLISFQNENVFDETGMPKERFSAKCLPNSPCSLEIQATKLEDSAVYFCASSPTGRERAYEQYFGPGTRLTVT.

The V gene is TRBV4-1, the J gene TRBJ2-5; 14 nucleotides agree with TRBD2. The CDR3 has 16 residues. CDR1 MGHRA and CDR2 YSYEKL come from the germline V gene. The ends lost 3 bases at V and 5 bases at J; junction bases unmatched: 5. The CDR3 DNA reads TGCGCCAGCAGCCAGACTAGCGGGAGGGCCTGGGAGACCCAGTACTTC. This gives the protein CASSQTSGRAWETQYF.

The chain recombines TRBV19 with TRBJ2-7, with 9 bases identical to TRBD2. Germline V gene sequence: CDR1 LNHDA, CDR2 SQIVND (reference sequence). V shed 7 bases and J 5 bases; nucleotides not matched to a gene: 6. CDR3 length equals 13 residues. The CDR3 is CASTAGGPNEQYF. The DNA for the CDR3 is TGTGCCAGTACGGCGGGAGGGCCAAACGAGCAGTACTTC.